The clone carrying this T cell receptor (beta chain) was seen many times. Its cognate antigen is unknown. The data belong to a study of human T cells and chemical hapten exposure. Study-level background: Alopecia areata, totalis or universalis was found in mostly female patients. Study-wide results and caveats: Alopecia in the donors means their immune response may deviate from healthy people's.

TCRdb used MiXCR to reprocess the RACE reads, holding one entry per CDR3 protein. The sample contains tens of thousands of distinct CDR3 sequences, roughly 12% of which appear only once. Time point: pre-sensitization, week 0. Sample treatment: therapeutic diphenylcyclopropenone sensitization with weekly scalp DPC. The CDR3 runs to 15 residues. The V gene lost 1 base and the J gene lost 5 bases, with 14 bases spanning the gap. CDR1 is PRHDT, CDR2 FYEKMQ, per germline (reference sequence). This sequence joins TRBV13 and TRBJ1-2, with D possibly matching TRBD1 (5 bases). The TCR originated in a woman under 40 with alopecia areata. Some clones in this sample may be carry-over from other donors' samples. Specimen: whole blood, collected in connection with sensitization to the hapten diphenylcyclopropenone (DPC). In nucleotides, the CDR3 is TGTGCCAGCAGCTTAGTTCCCCCATGGGGGTATGGCTACACCTTC. Amino acids: CASSLVPPWGYGYTF.